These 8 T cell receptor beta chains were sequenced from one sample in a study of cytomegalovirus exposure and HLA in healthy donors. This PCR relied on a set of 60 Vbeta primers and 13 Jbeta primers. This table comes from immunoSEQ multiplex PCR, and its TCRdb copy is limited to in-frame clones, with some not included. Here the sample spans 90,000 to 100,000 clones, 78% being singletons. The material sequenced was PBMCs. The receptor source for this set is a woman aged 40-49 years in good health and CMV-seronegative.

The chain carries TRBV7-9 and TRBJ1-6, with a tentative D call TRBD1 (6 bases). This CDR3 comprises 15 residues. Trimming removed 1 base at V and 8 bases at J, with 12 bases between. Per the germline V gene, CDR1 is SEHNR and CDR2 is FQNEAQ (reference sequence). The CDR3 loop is CASSLDRQVYSPLHF. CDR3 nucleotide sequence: TGTGCCAGCAGCTTAGATCGACAGGTCTATTCACCCCTCCACTTT.

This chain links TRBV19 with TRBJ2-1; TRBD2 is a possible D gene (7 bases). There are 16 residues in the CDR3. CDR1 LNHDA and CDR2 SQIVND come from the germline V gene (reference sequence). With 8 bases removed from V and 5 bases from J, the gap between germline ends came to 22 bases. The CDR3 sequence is CASRPKGGGRNNEQFF. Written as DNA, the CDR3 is TGTGCCAGTCGCCCTAAGGGGGGCGGGAGAAACAATGAGCAGTTCTTC. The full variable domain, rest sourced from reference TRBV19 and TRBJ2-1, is DGGITQSPKYLFRKEGQNVTLSCEQNLNHDAMYWYRQDPGQGLRLIYYSQIVNDFQKGDIAEGYSVSREKKESFPLTVTSAQKNPTAFYLCASRPKGGGRNNEQFFGPGTRLTVL.

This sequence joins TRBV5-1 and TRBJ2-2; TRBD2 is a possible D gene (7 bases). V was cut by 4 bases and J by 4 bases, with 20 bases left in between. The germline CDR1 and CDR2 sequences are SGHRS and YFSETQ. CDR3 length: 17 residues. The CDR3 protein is CASSTLVRGGRTGELFF. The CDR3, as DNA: TGCGCCAGCAGCACGTTGGTTAGGGGGGGTCGCACCGGGGAGCTGTTTTTT.

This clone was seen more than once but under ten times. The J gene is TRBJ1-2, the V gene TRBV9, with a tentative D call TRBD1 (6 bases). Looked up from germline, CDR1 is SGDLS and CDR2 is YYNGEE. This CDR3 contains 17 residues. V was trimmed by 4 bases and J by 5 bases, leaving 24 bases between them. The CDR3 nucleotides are TGTGCCAGCAGCTCACCAGGGGAGCGGACAGATCATTATGGCTACACCTTC. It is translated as CASSSPGERTDHYGYTF.

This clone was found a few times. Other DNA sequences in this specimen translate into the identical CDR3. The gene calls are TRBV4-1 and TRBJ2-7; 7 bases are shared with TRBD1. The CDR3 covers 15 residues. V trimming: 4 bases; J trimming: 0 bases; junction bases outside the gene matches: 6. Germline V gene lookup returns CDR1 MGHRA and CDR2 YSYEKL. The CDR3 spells CASSPPGQSSYEQYF. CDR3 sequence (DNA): TGCGCCAGCAGCCCACCGGGACAGAGCTCCTACGAGCAGTACTTC.

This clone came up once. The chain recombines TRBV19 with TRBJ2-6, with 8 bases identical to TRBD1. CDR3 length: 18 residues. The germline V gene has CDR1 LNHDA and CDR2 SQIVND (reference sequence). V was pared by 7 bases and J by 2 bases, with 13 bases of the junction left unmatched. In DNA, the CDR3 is TGTGCCAGTACCCCACAACAGGGGGTTACGACTGGGGCCAACGTCCTGACTTTC. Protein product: CASTPQQGVTTGANVLTF.

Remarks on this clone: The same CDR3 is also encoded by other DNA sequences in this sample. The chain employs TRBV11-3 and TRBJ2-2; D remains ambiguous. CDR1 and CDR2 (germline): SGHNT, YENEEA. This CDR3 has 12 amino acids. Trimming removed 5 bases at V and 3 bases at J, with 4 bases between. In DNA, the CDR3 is TGTGCCAGCAGCCTTCACACCGGGGAGCTGTTTTTT. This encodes CASSLHTGELFF.

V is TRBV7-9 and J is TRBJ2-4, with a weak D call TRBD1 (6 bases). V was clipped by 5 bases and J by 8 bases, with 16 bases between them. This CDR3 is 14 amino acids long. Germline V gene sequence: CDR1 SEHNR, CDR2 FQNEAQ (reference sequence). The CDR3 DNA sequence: TGTGCCAGCAGCCACCTCCAGGACAGAGACATTCAGTACTTC. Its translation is CASSHLQDRDIQYF.